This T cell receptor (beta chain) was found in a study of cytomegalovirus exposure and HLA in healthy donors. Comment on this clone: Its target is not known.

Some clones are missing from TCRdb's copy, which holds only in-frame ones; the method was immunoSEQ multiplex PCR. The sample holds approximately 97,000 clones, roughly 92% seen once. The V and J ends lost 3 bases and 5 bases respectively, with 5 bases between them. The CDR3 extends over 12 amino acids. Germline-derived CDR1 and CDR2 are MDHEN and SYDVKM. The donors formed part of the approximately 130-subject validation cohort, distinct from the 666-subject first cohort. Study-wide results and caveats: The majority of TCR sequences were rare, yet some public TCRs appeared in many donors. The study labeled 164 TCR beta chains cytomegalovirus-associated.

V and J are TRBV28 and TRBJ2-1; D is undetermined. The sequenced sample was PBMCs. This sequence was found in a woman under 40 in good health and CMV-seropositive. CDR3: CASSLTHNEQFF. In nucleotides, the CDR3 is TGTGCCAGCAGTTTGACTCACAATGAGCAGTTCTTC.